These 10 T cell receptor beta chains came from one sample sequenced in a study of PD-1 blockade in mismatch repair-deficient tumors. Data came from immunoSEQ multiplex PCR; TCRdb stores just in-frame clones and leaves some out. Of roughly 84,000 clones detected, roughly 80% appear once; the ten largest clones hold 2.5% to 3%. The source was peripheral blood, collected 12 weeks after starting pembrolizumab. These receptor sequences come from an adult with mismatch repair-deficient cancer.

In the case of this clone: One junction end disagrees with the germline gene, perhaps due to a read error. The chain couples TRBV7-7 to TRBJ2-3; unclear D gene. The CDR3 length is 13 residues. Per the germline V gene, CDR1 is SSHAT and CDR2 is FNYEAQ (reference sequence). The CDR3 DNA is TGTGCTAGCAGCTTAGACCAGTCAGATACGCAGTATTTT. It codes for CASSLDQSDTQYF.

The chain carries TRBV10-3 and TRBJ2-1, with 11 bases fitting TRBD1. Germline lookup yields CDR1 ENHRY and CDR2 SYGVKD. The CDR3 runs 16 residues. The ends lost 3 bases at V and 4 bases at J; junction bases unmatched: 5. Here the CDR3 reads CAISDSGTGGYNEQFF. CDR3 nucleotide sequence: TGTGCCATCAGTGATTCTGGGACAGGGGGATACAATGAGCAGTTCTTC.

The chain joins TRBV11-2 to TRBJ2-2; D is perhaps TRBD1 (6 bases). The CDR3 covers 14 residues. The germline V and J ends were trimmed by 4 bases and 6 bases, with 12 bases remaining between them. Germline values: CDR1 SGHAT, CDR2 FQNNGV. The CDR3 sequence: CASSSQRGSGELFF. The DNA of the CDR3 is TGTGCCAGCAGCTCCCAGAGGGGGTCCGGGGAGCTGTTTTTT.

The V and J genes are TRBV7-9 and TRBJ2-6, with D perhaps matching TRBD1 (5 bases). Per germline, CDR1 SEHNR and CDR2 FQNEAQ (reference sequence). V lost 4 bases and J 3 bases, leaving 7 bases between the germline ends. The CDR3 loop spans 14 amino acids. The CDR3 region is CASSSGFGANVLTF. Here the CDR3 DNA reads TGTGCCAGCAGCTCAGGGTTTGGGGCCAACGTCCTGACTTTC.

The table lists this clone with a few counts. V gene TRBV28 combines with J gene TRBJ1-2; D gene unclear. The CDR3 has 15 amino acids. Trimming removed 1 base at V and 5 bases at J, with 14 bases between. CDR1 MDHEN and CDR2 SYDVKM come from the germline V gene. CDR3 DNA: TGTGCCAGCAGTTTATCCCCTCCGCAGAGGTATGGCTACACCTTC. Its translation: CASSLSPPQRYGYTF.

The chain is built from TRBV6-5 and TRBJ1-1; D not certain. The V gene lost 4 bases and the J gene lost 6 bases, with 18 bases spanning the gap. The CDR3 is 15 amino acids. Germline-derived CDR1 and CDR2 are MNHEY and SVGAGI. The CDR3, as DNA: TGTGCCAGCAGTTCGGGCCTCTACTATCGGCCTGAAGCTTTCTTT. It encodes CASSSGLYYRPEAFF.

The table lists this clone with a few counts. The chain is built from TRBV5-1 and TRBJ2-7; TRBD2 aligns across 7 bases. The V and J ends lost 3 bases and 7 bases, in that order; junction bases with no gene match: 10. Germline CDR1 is SGHRS and CDR2 is YFSETQ. The CDR3 length is 14 residues. CDR3 nucleotide sequence: TGCGCCAGCAGCTCGCTAGCGGATCTTGGTGAGCAGTACTTC. It translates to CASSSLADLGEQYF.

The chain is built from TRBV7-2 and TRBJ2-7; TRBD2 is a possible D gene (6 bases). This CDR3 contains 14 residues. Trimming removed 0 bases from V and 4 bases from J, with 10 bases in between. The germline CDR1 and CDR2 sequences are SGHTA and FQGNSA. This chain's CDR3 is CASSLAGEAYEQYF. CDR3 sequence (DNA): TGTGCCAGCAGCTTAGCAGGGGAGGCGTACGAGCAGTACTTC.

This clone was seen a single time. V and J are TRBV9 and TRBJ2-7, with D maybe TRBD2 (5 bases). The CDR3 is 15 residues long. The V and J ends lost 0 bases and 0 bases respectively, with 10 bases between them. Germline loops: CDR1 SGDLS, CDR2 YYNGEE. CDR3 nucleotide sequence: TGTGCCAGCAGCGTAGACGGGGAGAGCTCCTACGAGCAGTACTTC. Its protein is CASSVDGESSYEQYF. The whole variable domain, filled in from reference TRBV9 and TRBJ2-7, reads DSGVTQTPKHLITATGQRVTLRCSPRSGDLSVYWYQQSLDQGLQFLIQYYNGEERAKGNILERFSAQQFPDLHSELNLSSLELGDSALYFCASSVDGESSYEQYFGPGTRLTVT.

This chain uses TRBV11-2 with TRBJ2-5; 11 bases align to TRBD2. Germline lookup yields CDR1 SGHAT and CDR2 FQNNGV. There are 16 residues in the CDR3. With 4 bases clipped from V and 5 bases from J, the junction kept 9 bases outside the gene matches. CDR3 nucleotides: TGTGCCAGCAGCTGGCCCGCTAGCGGGAGGAGGGAGACCCAGTACTTC. This codes for CASSWPASGRRETQYF.